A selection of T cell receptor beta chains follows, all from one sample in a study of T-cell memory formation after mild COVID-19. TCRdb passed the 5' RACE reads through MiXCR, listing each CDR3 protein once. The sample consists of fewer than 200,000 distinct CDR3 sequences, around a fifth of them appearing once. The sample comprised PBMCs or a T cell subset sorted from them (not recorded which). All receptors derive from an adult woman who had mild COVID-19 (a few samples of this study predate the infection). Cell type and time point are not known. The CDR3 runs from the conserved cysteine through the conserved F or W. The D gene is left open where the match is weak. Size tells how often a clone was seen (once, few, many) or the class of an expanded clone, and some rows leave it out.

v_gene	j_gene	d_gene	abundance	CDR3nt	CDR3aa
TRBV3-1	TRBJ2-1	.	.	TGTGCCAGTAGAGAACAGCCTTGGAATGAGCAGTTCTTC	CASREQPWNEQFF
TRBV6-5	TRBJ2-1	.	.	TGTGCCAGTGAGACCCACAATGAGCAGTTCTTC	CASETHNEQFF
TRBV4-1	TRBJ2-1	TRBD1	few	TGCGCCAGCAGCCAGATCTTGGACAGGGACGCGCAGTTCTTC	CASSQILDRDAQFF
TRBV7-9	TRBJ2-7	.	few	TGTGCCAGCAGCTTAGCCTCTAACTACGAGCAGTACTTC	CASSLASNYEQYF
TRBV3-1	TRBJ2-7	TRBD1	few	TGTGCCAGCAGCCAAGATTCCCTGGACAGGACTGACGAGCAGTACTTC	CASSQDSLDRTDEQYF
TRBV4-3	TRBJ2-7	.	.	TGCGCCAGCAGCCACACGACAGCCTTGGAGCAGTACTTC	CASSHTTALEQYF
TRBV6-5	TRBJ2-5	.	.	TGTGCCAGCAGTTACTCGGACTCCCCGTACCAAGAGACCCAGTACTTC	CASSYSDSPYQETQYF
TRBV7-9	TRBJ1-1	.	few	TGTGCCAGCGCGGGTGGAACTGAAGCTTTCTTT	CASAGGTEAFF
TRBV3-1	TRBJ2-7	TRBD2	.	TGTGCCAGCAGCGACACACTAGCGGGGCCCAACTACGAGCAGTACTTC	CASSDTLAGPNYEQYF
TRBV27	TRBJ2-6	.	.	TGTGCCAGCAGTGCCCCGGCTGGGGCCAACGTCCTGACTTTC	CASSAPAGANVLTF
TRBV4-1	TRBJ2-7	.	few	TGCGCCAGCAGCCAGAATCTCGACCCAGTCTACGAGCAGTACTTC	CASSQNLDPVYEQYF
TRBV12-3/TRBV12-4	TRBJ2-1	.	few	TGTGCCAGCAGTTTCTTTCAGGGTGAGCAGTTCTTC	CASSFFQGEQFF
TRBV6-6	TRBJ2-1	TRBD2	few	TGTGCCAGCAGTCCGACTAGCGGGAGTAATCACGATGAGCAGTTCTTC	CASSPTSGSNHDEQFF
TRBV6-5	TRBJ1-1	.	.	TGTGCCAGCCGCGAAGGCCCTGAAGCTTTCTTT	CASREGPEAFF
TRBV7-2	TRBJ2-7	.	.	TGTGCCAGCAGCTACGGGCTAGCTCCGGCCGAGCAGTACTTC	CASSYGLAPAEQYF